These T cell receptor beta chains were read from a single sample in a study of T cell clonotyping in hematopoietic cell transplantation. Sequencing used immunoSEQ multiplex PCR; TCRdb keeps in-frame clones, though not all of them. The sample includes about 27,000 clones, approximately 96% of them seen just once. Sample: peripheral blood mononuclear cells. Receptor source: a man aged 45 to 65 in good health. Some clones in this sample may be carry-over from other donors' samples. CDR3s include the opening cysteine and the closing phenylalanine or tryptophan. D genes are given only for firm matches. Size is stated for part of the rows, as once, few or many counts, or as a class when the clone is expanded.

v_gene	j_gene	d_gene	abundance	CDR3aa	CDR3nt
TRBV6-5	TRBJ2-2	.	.	CASSYYGGTGELFF	TGTGCCAGCAGTTACTACGGGGGAACCGGGGAGCTGTTTTTT
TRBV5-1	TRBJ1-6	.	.	CASSKQGTSPLHF	TGCGCCAGCAGTAAGCAGGGTACTTCACCCCTCCACTTT
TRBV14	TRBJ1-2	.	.	CASSRIPGGLDYGYTF	TGTGCCAGCAGCCGCATCCCGGGGGGGTTGGACTATGGCTACACCTTC
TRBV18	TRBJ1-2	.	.	CASSPLGTGIGYTF	TGTGCCAGCTCACCGCTGGGTACTGGGATCGGCTACACCTTC
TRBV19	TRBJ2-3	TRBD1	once	CASTPDRQAADTQYF	TGTGCCAGTACCCCGGACAGGCAAGCTGCAGATACGCAGTATTTT
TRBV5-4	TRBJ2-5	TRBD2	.	CASSLLAGGETQYF	TGTGCCAGCAGCTTATTAGCGGGGGGAGAGACCCAGTACTTC
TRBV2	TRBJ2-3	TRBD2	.	CASSGAGGQGDTQYF	TGTGCCAGCAGTGGGGCGGGGGGCCAGGGAGATACGCAGTATTTT
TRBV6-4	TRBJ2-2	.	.	CASSQNFANTGELFF	TGTGCCAGCAGTCAAAATTTCGCGAACACCGGGGAGCTGTTTTTT
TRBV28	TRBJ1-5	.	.	CAITEQANQPQHF	TGTGCCATTACGGAACAGGCAAATCAGCCCCAGCATTTT
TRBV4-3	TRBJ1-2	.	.	CASSLSGGTLDGYTF	TGCGCCAGCAGCCTTTCGGGAGGGACGCTGGACGGCTACACCTTC
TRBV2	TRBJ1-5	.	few	CASSEGNQPQHF	TGTGCCAGCAGTGAAGGCAATCAGCCCCAGCATTTT
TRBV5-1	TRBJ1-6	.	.	CASSYDPQGGNSPLHF	TGCGCCAGCAGCTATGATCCTCAGGGAGGGAATTCACCCCTCCACTTT
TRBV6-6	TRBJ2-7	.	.	CASSYGRGEQYF	TGTGCCAGCAGTTACGGCAGGGGCGAGCAGTACTTC
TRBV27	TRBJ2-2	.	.	CASSLGRGWTGELFF	TGTGCCAGCAGTTTAGGCCGGGGGTGGACCGGGGAGCTGTTTTTT
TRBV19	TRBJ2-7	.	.	CASSIGGGGPTYEQYF	TGTGCCAGTAGTATAGGAGGCGGGGGCCCTACCTACGAGCAGTACTTC
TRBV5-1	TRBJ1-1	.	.	CASSLDLMANTEAFF	TGCGCCAGCAGCTTGGATTTAATGGCAAACACTGAAGCTTTCTTT
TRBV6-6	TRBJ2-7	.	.	CASMIREKSEQYF	TGTGCCAGCATGATCAGGGAGAAATCCGAGCAGTACTTC
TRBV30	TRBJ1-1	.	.	CAWEWGMNTEAFF	TGTGCCTGGGAATGGGGGATGAACACTGAAGCTTTCTTT
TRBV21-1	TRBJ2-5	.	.	CASSLRETQYF	TGTGCCAGCAGCCTCCGAGAGACCCAGTACTTC
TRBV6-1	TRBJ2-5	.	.	CASRSRGAGETQYF	TGTGCCAGCAGGTCTAGGGGGGCCGGGGAGACCCAGTACTTC
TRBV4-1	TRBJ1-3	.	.	CASSQLEQGFFGNTIYF	TGCGCCAGCAGCCAGCTAGAACAGGGTTTCTTTGGAAACACCATATATTTT
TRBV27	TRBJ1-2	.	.	CASSATDTGRYGDYTF	TGTGCCAGCAGTGCGACGGACACGGGTCGATATGGTGACTACACCTTC
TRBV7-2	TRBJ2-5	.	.	CASSLSRETQYF	TGTGCCAGCAGCTTAAGCAGAGAGACCCAGTACTTC
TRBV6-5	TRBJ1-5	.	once	CASSSVGNDQPQHF	TGTGCCAGCAGTTCCGTAGGGAATGATCAGCCCCAGCATTTT
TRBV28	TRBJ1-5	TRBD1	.	CASSLGGTGTSQPQHF	TGTGCCAGCAGTTTGGGGGGGACAGGGACGTCTCAGCCCCAGCATTTT
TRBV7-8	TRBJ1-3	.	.	CASSLRFLSGNTIYF	TGTGCCAGCAGCTTACGTTTTCTCTCTGGAAACACCATATATTTT
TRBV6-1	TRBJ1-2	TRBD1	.	CASSEIQGRGGYTF	TGTGCCAGCAGTGAAATACAGGGGAGGGGTGGCTACACCTTC
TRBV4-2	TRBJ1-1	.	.	CASSQGGGNTEAFF	TGTGCCAGCAGCCAAGGGGGAGGGAACACTGAAGCTTTCTTT
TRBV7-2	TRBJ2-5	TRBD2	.	CASSFRLAETQYF	TGTGCCAGCAGCTTCCGACTAGCAGAGACCCAGTACTTC